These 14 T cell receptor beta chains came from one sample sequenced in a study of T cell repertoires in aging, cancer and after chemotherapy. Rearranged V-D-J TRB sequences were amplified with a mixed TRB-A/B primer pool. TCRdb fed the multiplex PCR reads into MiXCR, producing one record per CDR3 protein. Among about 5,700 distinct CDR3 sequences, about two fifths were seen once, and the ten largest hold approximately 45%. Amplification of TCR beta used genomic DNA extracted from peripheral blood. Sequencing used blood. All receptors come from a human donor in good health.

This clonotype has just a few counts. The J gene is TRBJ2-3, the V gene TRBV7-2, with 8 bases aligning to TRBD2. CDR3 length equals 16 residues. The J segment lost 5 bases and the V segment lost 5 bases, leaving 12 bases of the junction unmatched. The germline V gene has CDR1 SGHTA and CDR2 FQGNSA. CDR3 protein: CASSPPAGGLRDTQYF. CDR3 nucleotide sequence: TGTGCCAGCAGCCCCCCGGCGGGGGGCCTTAGAGATACGCAGTATTTT.

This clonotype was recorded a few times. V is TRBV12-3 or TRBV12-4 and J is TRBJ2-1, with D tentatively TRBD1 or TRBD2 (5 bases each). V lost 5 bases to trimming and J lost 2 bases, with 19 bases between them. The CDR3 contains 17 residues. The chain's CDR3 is CASSPPGASLPYNEQFF. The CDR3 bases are TGTGCCAGCAGTCCCCCCGGGGCGTCTCTCCCCTACAATGAGCAGTTCTTC.

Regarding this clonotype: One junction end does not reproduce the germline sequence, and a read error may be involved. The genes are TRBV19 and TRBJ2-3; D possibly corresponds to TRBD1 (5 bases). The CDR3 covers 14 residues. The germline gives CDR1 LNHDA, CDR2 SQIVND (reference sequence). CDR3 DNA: TGTGCCAGTGGTATAAGACAGAGCACAGATACGCAGTATTTT. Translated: CASGIRQSTDTQYF.

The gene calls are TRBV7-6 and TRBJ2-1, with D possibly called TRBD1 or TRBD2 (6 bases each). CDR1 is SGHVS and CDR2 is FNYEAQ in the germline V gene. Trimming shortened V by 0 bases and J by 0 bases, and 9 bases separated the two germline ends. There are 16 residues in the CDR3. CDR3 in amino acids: CASSLAGGLSYNEQFF. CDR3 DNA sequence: TGTGCCAGCAGCTTAGCGGGGGGCCTCTCCTACAATGAGCAGTTCTTC.

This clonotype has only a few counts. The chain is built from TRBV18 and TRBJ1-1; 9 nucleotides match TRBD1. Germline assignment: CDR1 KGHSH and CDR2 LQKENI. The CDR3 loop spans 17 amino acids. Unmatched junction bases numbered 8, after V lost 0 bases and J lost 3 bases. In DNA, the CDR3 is TGTGCCAGCTCACCACCGGGACAGGGAAGTGTGCACACTGAAGCTTTCTTT. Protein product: CASSPPGQGSVHTEAFF.

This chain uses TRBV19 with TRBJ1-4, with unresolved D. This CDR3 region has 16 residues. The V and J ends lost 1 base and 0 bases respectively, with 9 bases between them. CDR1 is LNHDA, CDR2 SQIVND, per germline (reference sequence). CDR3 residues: CASSIGTRSTNEKLFF. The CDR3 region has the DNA TGTGCCAGTAGTATAGGAACAAGGTCAACTAATGAAAAACTGTTTTTT.

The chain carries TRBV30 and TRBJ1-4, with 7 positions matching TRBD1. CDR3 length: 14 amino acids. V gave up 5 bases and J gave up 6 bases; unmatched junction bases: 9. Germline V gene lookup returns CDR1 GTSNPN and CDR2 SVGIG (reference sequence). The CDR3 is CAWAPQGRDEKLFF. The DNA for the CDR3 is TGTGCCTGGGCCCCACAGGGGAGGGATGAAAAACTGTTTTTT. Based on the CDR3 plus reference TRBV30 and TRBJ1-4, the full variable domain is SQTIHQWPATLVQPVGSPLSLECTVEGTSNPNLYWYRQAAGRGLQLLFYSVGIGQISSEVPQNLSASRPQDRQFILSSKKLLLSDSGFYLCAWAPQGRDEKLFFGSGTQLSVL.

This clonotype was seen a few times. The DNA of the CDR3 is TGTGCCAGCAGCTTGAATCCGGGGAACACCGGGGAGCTGTTTTTT. It translates to CASSLNPGNTGELFF. The J gene is TRBJ2-2, the V gene TRBV12-3 or TRBV12-4, with unresolved D. This CDR3 region has 15 residues. Trimming took 6 bases from V and 1 from J, leaving 12 bases between them.

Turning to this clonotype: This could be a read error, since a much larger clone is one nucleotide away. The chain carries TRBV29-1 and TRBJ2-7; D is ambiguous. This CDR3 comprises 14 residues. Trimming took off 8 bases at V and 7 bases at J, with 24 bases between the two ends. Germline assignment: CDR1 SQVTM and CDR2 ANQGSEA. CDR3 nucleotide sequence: TGCAGCATCCGACCCGGGCAGGTTATGGGAGAGCAGTACTTC. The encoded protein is CSIRPGQVMGEQYF.

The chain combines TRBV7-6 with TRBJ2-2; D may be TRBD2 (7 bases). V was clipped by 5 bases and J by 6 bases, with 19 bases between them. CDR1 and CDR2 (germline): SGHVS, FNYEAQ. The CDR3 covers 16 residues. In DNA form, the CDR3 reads TGTGCCAGCAGCCCATACGGCCAGGGGAGGGCCGGGGAGCTGTTTTTT. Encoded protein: CASSPYGQGRAGELFF.

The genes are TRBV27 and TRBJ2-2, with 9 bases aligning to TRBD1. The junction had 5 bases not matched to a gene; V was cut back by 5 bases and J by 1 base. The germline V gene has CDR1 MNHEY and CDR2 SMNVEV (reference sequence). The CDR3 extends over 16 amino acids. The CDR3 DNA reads TGTGCCAGCAGTCTACAGGGGGCGAAGAACACCGGGGAGCTGTTTTTT. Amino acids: CASSLQGAKNTGELFF.

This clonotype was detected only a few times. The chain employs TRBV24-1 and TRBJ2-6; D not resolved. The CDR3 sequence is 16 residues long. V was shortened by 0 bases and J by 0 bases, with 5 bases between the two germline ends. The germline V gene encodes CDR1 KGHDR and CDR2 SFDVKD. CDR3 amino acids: CATSDLQHSGANVLTF. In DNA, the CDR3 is TGTGCCACCAGTGATTTGCAGCACTCTGGGGCCAACGTCCTGACTTTC.

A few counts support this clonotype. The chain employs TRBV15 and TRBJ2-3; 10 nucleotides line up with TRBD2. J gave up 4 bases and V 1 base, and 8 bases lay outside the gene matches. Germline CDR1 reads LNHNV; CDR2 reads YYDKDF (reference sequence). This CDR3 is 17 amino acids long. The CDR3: CATSRGSAGGRADTQYF. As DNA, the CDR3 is TGTGCCACCAGCAGAGGCTCAGCGGGGGGGCGGGCAGATACGCAGTATTTT. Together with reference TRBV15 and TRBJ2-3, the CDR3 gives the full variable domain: DAMVIQNPRYQVTQFGKPVTLSCSQTLNHNVMYWYQQKSSQAPKLLFHYYDKDFNNEADTPDNFQSRRPNTSFCFLDIRSPGLGDTAMYLCATSRGSAGGRADTQYFGPGTRLTVL.

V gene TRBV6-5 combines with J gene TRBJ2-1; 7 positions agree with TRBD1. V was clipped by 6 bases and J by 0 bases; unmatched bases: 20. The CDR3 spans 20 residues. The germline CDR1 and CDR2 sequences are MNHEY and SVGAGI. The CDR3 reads CASRQPRGTAQRVSYNEQFF. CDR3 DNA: TGTGCCAGCAGACAACCAAGGGGGACAGCGCAACGTGTCTCCTACAATGAGCAGTTCTTC.